A single sample gave rise to the 25 T cell receptor beta chains below, sequenced in a study of response to subunit inactivated influenza vaccine. One entry per CDR3 protein results from TCRdb running MiXCR on the RT-PCR reads. The data show around 750,000 distinct CDR3 sequences, around 21% seen once. The source material was PBMCs from blood, sampled 5 days after vaccination. These receptors all stem from a man aged 45-65 years who received an inactivated influenza vaccine.

The rearrangement uses TRBV20-1 and TRBJ1-1, with a possible D match to TRBD1 (6 bases). The CDR3 loop spans 14 amino acids. Germline CDR1 DFQATT, CDR2 SNEGSKA (reference sequence). Trimming pared 6 bases from V and 4 bases from J, leaving 18 bases between. Here the CDR3 reads CSARQTGRGTEAFF. Here the CDR3 DNA reads TGCAGTGCGAGGCAAACAGGGCGGGGCACTGAAGCTTTCTTT.

CDR3 amino acids: CASSEARAKNEKLFF. CDR3 nucleotides: TGTGCCAGCAGTGAAGCGCGAGCGAAGAATGAAAAACTGTTTTTT. The rearrangement uses TRBV2 and TRBJ1-4, with no clear D. Trimming pared 0 bases from V and 5 bases from J, leaving 10 bases between. The CDR3 extends over 15 amino acids. CDR1 and CDR2 from the germline V gene are SNHLY and FYNNEI. The whole variable domain, remainder taken from reference TRBV2 and TRBJ1-4, is EPEVTQTPSHQVTQMGQEVILRCVPISNHLYFYWYRQILGQKVEFLVSFYNNEISEKSEIFDDQFSVERPDGSNFTLKIRSTKLEDSAMYFCASSEARAKNEKLFFGSGTQLSVL.

The sample holds many counts of this clonotype. The chain links TRBV5-1 to TRBJ1-6; unclear D gene. There are 13 residues in the CDR3. CDR1 is SGHRS, CDR2 YFSETQ, per germline. Trimming took off 5 bases at V and 8 bases at J, with 11 bases between the two ends. The DNA of the CDR3 is TGCGCCAGCAGTACAGAGGTGGATTCACCCCTCCACTTT. Translated: CASSTEVDSPLHF.

This clonotype appeared a few times. This chain connects TRBV29-1 to TRBJ1-2, with D maybe TRBD1 (6 bases). Trimming removed 6 bases from V and 7 bases from J, with 15 bases in between. The CDR3 is 12 residues long. Germline CDR1 is SQVTM and CDR2 is ANQGSEA. CDR3 nucleotides: TGCAGCGTCGCTACAGGGTCGGGTGGCTACACCTTC. It translates to CSVATGSGGYTF.

This clonotype was seen more than once but under ten times. The chain joins TRBV29-1 to TRBJ2-7; D is undetermined. Trimming stripped 3 bases from V and 2 bases from J, with 11 bases between. The CDR3 covers 13 residues. In germline, CDR1 is SQVTM, CDR2 ANQGSEA. CDR3 DNA sequence: TGCAGCGTTGACCGGTACGGCACCTACGAGCAGTACTTC. Its translation is CSVDRYGTYEQYF.

This clonotype has ten or more counts. V usage is TRBV5-1 and J usage is TRBJ2-3, with D unresolved. The germline V gene has CDR1 SGHRS and CDR2 YFSETQ. V dropped 1 base and J dropped 6 bases, with 6 bases sitting between them. The CDR3 consists of 12 residues. The CDR3 is CASSLSADTQYF. CDR3 DNA sequence: TGCGCCAGCAGCTTGTCAGCGGATACGCAGTATTTT. The variable domain in full, completed from reference TRBV5-1 and TRBJ2-3, reads KAGVTQTPRYLIKTRGQQVTLSCSPISGHRSVSWYQQTPGQGLQFLFEYFSETQRNKGNFPGRFSGRQFSNSRSEMNVSTLELGDSALYLCASSLSADTQYFGPGTRLTVL.

The chain employs TRBV4-3 and TRBJ2-7; possible D gene TRBD2, 5 bases. The V end lost 1 base, the J end lost 2 bases, and 12 bases lay between the germline ends. CDR1 is LGHNA and CDR2 is YSLEER in the germline V gene. The CDR3 loop spans 15 amino acids. CDR3 bases: TGCGCCAGCAGCCAAGCATTAAGCGGAACCTACGAGCAGTACTTC. Translating it yields CASSQALSGTYEQYF.

V gene TRBV10-2 combines with J gene TRBJ2-6, with 12 bases lining up with TRBD2. V lost 4 bases and J lost 4; bases outside the gene matches: 8. Germline assignment: CDR1 WSHSY and CDR2 SAAADI. The CDR3 runs to 18 residues. CDR3 bases: TGCGCCAGCAGTGGAACTAGCGGGAGGCCCCCGGGGGCCAACGTCCTGACTTTC. Amino acids: CASSGTSGRPPGANVLTF.

The chain employs TRBV28 and TRBJ1-2; possibly TRBD1 for D (6 bases). The germline V gene encodes CDR1 MDHEN and CDR2 SYDVKM. The CDR3 extends over 15 amino acids. Trimming took 4 bases from V and 6 from J, leaving 18 bases between them. Here the CDR3 reads CASSSLRGRGNGYTF. CDR3 DNA sequence: TGTGCCAGCAGTTCCCTAAGGGGCAGGGGAAATGGCTACACCTTC.

This clonotype occurred a few times. CDR3 sequence (DNA): TGTGCCAGCACCCACCGGGTCCTCGGGGAGCTGTTTTTT. Translating it yields CASTHRVLGELFF. This chain uses TRBV12-3 or TRBV12-4 with TRBJ2-2; no reliable D call. The CDR3 is 13 amino acids. Trimming pared 7 bases from V and 7 bases from J, leaving 13 bases between.

This clonotype came up a few times. The gene calls are TRBV6-1 and TRBJ2-5; 9 bases fit TRBD1. Losses at the gene ends were 5 bases for V and 5 bases for J; bases not matched to a gene: 12. Germline assignment: CDR1 MNHNS and CDR2 SASEGT. The CDR3 runs to 16 residues. The CDR3 coding sequence is TGTGCCAGCAGTCCACACCGGGACAGGGCCCGGGAGACCCAGTACTTC. It yields the protein CASSPHRDRARETQYF.

The V gene is TRBV6-1, the J gene TRBJ1-3; weak D call: TRBD1 (6 bases). This CDR3 is 16 amino acids long. Germline assignment: CDR1 MNHNS and CDR2 SASEGT. V was trimmed by 0 bases and J by 0 bases, leaving 9 bases between them. In nucleotides, the CDR3 is TGTGCCAGCAGTGAAGCTGAAGGGGGCTCTGGAAACACCATATATTTT. It codes for CASSEAEGGSGNTIYF.

This clonotype was found a few times. This chain links TRBV10-2 with TRBJ2-1, with TRBD1 identical over 8 bases. Germline assignment: CDR1 WSHSY and CDR2 SAAADI. After removal of 3 bases from V and 2 bases from J, the junction contained 6 bases not matched to a gene. The CDR3 length is 16 residues. The CDR3 sequence: CASSDPPGQAYNEQFF. As DNA, the CDR3 is TGCGCCAGCAGTGATCCTCCGGGACAGGCCTACAATGAGCAGTTCTTC.

The rearrangement links TRBV7-2 to TRBJ2-5, with D possibly being TRBD1 or TRBD2 (5 bases each). Germline V CDR1 and CDR2: SGHTA, FQGNSA. This CDR3 is 15 amino acids long. V was pared by 4 bases and J by 5 bases, with 17 bases between. The CDR3 protein is CASSSTEGTVETQYF. In DNA, the CDR3 is TGTGCCAGCAGCTCTACTGAGGGGACGGTGGAGACCCAGTACTTC.

The chain joins TRBV20-1 to TRBJ2-5; 12 nucleotides line up with TRBD2. The CDR3 totals 18 residues. Germline CDR1 is DFQATT and CDR2 is SNEGSKA (reference sequence). J lost 2 bases, V lost 3 bases, and 13 bases had no gene match. Here the CDR3 DNA reads TGCAGTGCTAGGCTGACTAGCGGGGGCCCACCCCCACAAGAGACCCAGTACTTC. This gives the protein CSARLTSGGPPPQETQYF.

This chain joins TRBV24-1 and TRBJ2-7; 7 nucleotides match TRBD1. Germline V gene data show CDR1 as KGHDR and CDR2 as SFDVKD. The CDR3 totals 13 residues. With 2 bases clipped from V and 6 bases from J, the junction kept 3 bases outside the gene matches. The CDR3 reads CATSDSRGREQYF. The DNA for the CDR3 is TGTGCCACCAGTGATTCTAGGGGGCGCGAGCAGTACTTC.

This chain links TRBV7-2 with TRBJ1-2, with D perhaps TRBD1 (6 bases). CDR3 length: 15 residues. The ends were cut back, 0 bases at V and 7 bases at J, with 15 bases in the middle. Looked up from germline, CDR1 is SGHTA and CDR2 is FQGNSA. CDR3 in amino acids: CASSLAVQGRSGYTF. The DNA for the CDR3 is TGTGCCAGCAGCTTAGCGGTCCAGGGGAGGAGTGGCTACACCTTC.

This clonotype was seen ten or more times. The rearrangement joins TRBV27 to TRBJ1-2, with D maybe TRBD1 (6 bases). V was cut by 6 bases and J by 4 bases, with 15 bases left in between. CDR3 length: 14 residues. CDR1 and CDR2 (germline): MNHEY, SMNVEV (reference sequence). The CDR3 sequence: CASRGRGTPYGYTF. The DNA of the CDR3 is TGTGCCAGCAGGGGTAGGGGGACCCCCTATGGCTACACCTTC.

This clonotype was counted between two and nine times. The gene calls are TRBV20-1 and TRBJ2-5, with TRBD1 matching over 8 bases. V shed 0 bases and J 4 bases; nucleotides not matched to a gene: 7. Germline V gene lookup returns CDR1 DFQATT and CDR2 SNEGSKA (reference sequence). The CDR3 contains 15 residues. CDR3 sequence reads: CSARDLGTGLETQYF. DNA for the CDR3: TGCAGTGCTAGAGACTTGGGGACAGGTTTAGAGACCCAGTACTTC.

DNA of the CDR3: TGTGCCAGCAGCAGCGGGACGTGGAATGAGCAGTTCTTC. It translates to CASSSGTWNEQFF. The gene calls are TRBV7-9 and TRBJ2-1; 7 positions match TRBD2. The CDR3 loop spans 13 amino acids. Germline-derived CDR1 and CDR2 are SEHNR and FQNEAQ (reference sequence). Trimming removed 5 bases from V and 7 bases from J; junction bases left unmatched: 5.

This clonotype has a handful of counts. The chain has TRBV4-2 and TRBJ2-3, with 11 bases that match TRBD2. The CDR3 length is 19 residues. Germline V gene sequence: CDR1 LGHNA, CDR2 YNFKEQ. After removal of 1 base from V and 2 bases from J, the junction contained 11 bases not matched to a gene. This CDR3 reads CASSQGMASGLAVTDTQYF. The DNA for the CDR3 is TGTGCCAGCAGCCAAGGGATGGCGTCGGGACTAGCGGTCACAGATACGCAGTATTTT.

The genes are TRBV20-1 and TRBJ2-5; no reliable D call. Looked up from germline, CDR1 is DFQATT and CDR2 is SNEGSKA (reference sequence). Trimming took off 2 bases at V and 2 bases at J, with 6 bases between the two ends. The CDR3 consists of 12 residues. The CDR3 sequence is CSARSRQETQYF. DNA for the CDR3: TGCAGTGCTAGATCCAGACAAGAGACCCAGTACTTC.

This clonotype was observed a handful of times. This chain connects TRBV29-1 to TRBJ1-1; the D is unclear. Trimming left V 5 bases short and J 2 bases short, with 12 bases between. Germline V lookup: CDR1 SQVTM, CDR2 ANQGSEA. CDR3 length: 13 amino acids. Written as DNA, the CDR3 is TGCAGCGTTCGGCCGAAATTAAACACTGAAGCTTTCTTT. Its protein is CSVRPKLNTEAFF.

V and J are TRBV6-5 and TRBJ1-4; 7 bases fit TRBD1. CDR1 is MNHEY, CDR2 SVGAGI, per germline. V lost 2 bases and J lost 2; bases outside the gene matches: 5. The CDR3 contains 16 residues. The CDR3 loop reads CASSYGRGLTNEKLFF. The CDR3 DNA reads TGTGCCAGCAGTTACGGCAGGGGGTTGACTAATGAAAAACTGTTTTTT.

The CDR3 DNA sequence: TGTGCCAGCAGCTCGGGACTTCCCGGGACCCAGTACTTC. This codes for CASSSGLPGTQYF. This chain uses TRBV7-9 with TRBJ2-5, with D maybe TRBD2 (6 bases). Trimming cost V 4 bases and J 7 bases, with 13 bases left between them. There are 13 residues in the CDR3. The germline gives CDR1 SEHNR, CDR2 FQNEAQ (reference sequence).